This T cell receptor (beta chain) was documented in a study of cytomegalovirus exposure and HLA in healthy donors. Trimming removed 8 bases from V and 8 bases from J; junction bases left unmatched: 4. The CDR3 has 11 residues. The germline gives CDR1 MNHEY, CDR2 SVGAGI. Researchers ran the PCR with 60 Vbeta and 13 Jbeta primers. The assay was immunoSEQ multiplex PCR, and TCRdb's table has in-frame clones only and misses some. The profile covers some 250,000 clones, with 70% to 90% appearing a single time and about 8% taken by the ten largest. The sequence was collected from a woman aged 60 to 75 in good health and CMV-seropositive. The J gene is TRBJ1-2, the V gene TRBV6-5; 8 bases are shared with TRBD1. Sequencing was performed on PBMCs. The CDR3 is CASLSGGGYTF. In DNA form, the CDR3 reads TGTGCCAGCTTATCAGGGGGCGGCTACACCTTC.